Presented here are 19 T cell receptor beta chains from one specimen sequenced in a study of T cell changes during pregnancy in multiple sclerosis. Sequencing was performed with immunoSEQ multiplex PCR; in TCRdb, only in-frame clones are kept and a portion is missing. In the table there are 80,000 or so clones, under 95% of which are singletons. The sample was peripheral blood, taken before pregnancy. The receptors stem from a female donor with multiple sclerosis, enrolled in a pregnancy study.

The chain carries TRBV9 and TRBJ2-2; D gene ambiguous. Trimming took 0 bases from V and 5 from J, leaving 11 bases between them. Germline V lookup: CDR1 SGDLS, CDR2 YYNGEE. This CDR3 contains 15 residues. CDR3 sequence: CASSVVSTTTGELFF. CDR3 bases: TGTGCCAGCAGCGTAGTATCCACTACGACCGGGGAGCTGTTTTTT.

This CDR3 is CASSLGRSRGGLETQYF. The CDR3 nucleotides are TGTGCCAGCAGCTTAGGAAGGAGTCGGGGGGGCCTAGAGACCCAGTACTTC. The V gene is TRBV7-9, the J gene TRBJ2-5; 8 nucleotides match TRBD2. The germline V gene has CDR1 SEHNR and CDR2 FQNEAQ (reference sequence). The CDR3 loop spans 17 amino acids. V lost 1 base to trimming and J lost 4 bases; unmatched junction nucleotides: 11. Complete variable domain (other parts from reference TRBV7-9 and TRBJ2-5): DTGVSQNPRHKITKRGQNVTFRCDPISEHNRLYWYRQTLGQGPEFLTYFQNEAQLEKSRLLSDRFSAERPKGSFSTLEIQRTEQGDSAMYLCASSLGRSRGGLETQYFGPGTRLLVL.

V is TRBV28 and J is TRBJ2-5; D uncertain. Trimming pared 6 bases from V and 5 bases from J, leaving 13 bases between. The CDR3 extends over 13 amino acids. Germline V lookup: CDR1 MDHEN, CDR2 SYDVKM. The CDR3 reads CASRPIERETQYF. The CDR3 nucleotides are TGTGCCAGCAGACCCATAGAACGGGAGACCCAGTACTTC.

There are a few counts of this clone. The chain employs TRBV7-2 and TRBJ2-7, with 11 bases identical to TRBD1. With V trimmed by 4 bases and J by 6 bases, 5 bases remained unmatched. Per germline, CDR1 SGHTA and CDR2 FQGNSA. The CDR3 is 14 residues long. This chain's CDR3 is CASSSRDRGAEQYF. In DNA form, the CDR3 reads TGTGCCAGCAGCTCTCGGGACAGGGGGGCCGAGCAGTACTTC.

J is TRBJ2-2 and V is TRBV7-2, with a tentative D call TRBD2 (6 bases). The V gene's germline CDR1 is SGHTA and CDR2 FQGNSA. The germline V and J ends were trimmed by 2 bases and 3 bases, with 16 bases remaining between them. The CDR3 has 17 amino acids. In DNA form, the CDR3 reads TGTGCCAGCAGCTTAACGGGAGTCGGTTTTTACACCGGGGAGCTGTTTTTT. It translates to CASSLTGVGFYTGELFF.

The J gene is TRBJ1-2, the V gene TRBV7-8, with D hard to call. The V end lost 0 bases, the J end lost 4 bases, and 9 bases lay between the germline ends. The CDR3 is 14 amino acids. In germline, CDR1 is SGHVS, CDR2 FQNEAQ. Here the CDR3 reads CASSLARDVYGYTF. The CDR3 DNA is TGTGCCAGCAGCTTAGCGCGGGATGTCTATGGCTACACCTTC.

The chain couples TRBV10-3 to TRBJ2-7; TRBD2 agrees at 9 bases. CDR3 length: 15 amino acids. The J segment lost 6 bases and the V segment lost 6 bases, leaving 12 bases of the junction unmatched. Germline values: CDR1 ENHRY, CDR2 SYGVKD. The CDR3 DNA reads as TGTGCCATCAGAGGTGGCGGGAGGGATTTGGCCGAGCAGTACTTC. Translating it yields CAIRGGGRDLAEQYF.

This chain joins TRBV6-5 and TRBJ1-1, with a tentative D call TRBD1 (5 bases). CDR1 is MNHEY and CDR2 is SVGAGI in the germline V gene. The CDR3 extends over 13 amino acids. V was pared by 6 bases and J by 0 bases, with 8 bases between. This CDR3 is CASRWGVNTEAFF. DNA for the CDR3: TGTGCCAGCAGATGGGGGGTGAACACTGAAGCTTTCTTT.

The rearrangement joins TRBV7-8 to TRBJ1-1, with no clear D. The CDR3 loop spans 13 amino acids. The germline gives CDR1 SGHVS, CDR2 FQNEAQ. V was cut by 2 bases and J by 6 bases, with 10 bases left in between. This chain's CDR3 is CASSLRGRAEAFF. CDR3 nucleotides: TGTGCCAGCAGCTTACGAGGGAGAGCTGAAGCTTTCTTT.

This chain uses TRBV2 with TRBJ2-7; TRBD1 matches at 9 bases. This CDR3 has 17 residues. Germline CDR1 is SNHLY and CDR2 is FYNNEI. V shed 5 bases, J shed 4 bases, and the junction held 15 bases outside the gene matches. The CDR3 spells CASSPQGAVLFGYEQYF. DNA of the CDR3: TGTGCCAGCAGTCCACAGGGGGCGGTATTATTCGGGTACGAGCAGTACTTC.

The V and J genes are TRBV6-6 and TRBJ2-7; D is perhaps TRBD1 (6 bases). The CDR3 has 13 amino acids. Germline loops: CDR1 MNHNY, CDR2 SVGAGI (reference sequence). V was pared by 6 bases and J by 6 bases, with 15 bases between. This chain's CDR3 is CASSFAGVGEQYF. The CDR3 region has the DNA TGTGCCAGCAGCTTCGCAGGGGTTGGCGAGCAGTACTTC.

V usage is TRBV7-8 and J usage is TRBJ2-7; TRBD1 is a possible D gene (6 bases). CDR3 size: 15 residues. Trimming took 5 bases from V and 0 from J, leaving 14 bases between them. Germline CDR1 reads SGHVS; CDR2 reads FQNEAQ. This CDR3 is CASSPTRGNSYEQYF. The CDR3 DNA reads TGTGCCAGCAGCCCAACGAGGGGGAACTCCTACGAGCAGTACTTC.

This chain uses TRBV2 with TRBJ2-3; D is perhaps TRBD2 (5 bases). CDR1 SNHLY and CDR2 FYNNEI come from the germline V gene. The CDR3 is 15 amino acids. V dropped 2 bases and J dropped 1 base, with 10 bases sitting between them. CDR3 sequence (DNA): TGTGCCAGCAGTGAACAGCGGTTCGGCACAGATACGCAGTATTTT. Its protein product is CASSEQRFGTDTQYF.

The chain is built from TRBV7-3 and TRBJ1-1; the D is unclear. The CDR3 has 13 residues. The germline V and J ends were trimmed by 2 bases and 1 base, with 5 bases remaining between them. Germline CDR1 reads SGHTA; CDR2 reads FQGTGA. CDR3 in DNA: TGTGCCAGCAGCTTACGTCCGAACACTGAAGCTTTCTTT. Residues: CASSLRPNTEAFF.

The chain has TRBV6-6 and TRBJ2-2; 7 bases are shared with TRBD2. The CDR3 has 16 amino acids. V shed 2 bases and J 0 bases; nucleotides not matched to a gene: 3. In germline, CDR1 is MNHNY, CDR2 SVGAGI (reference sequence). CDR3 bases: TGTGCCAGCAGTTACCCCAGCGGGGCGAACACCGGGGAGCTGTTTTTT. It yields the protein CASSYPSGANTGELFF.

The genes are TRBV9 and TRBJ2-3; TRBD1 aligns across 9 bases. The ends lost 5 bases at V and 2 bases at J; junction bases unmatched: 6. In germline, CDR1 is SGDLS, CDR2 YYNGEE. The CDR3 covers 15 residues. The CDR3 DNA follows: TGTGCCAGCAGAGCCGGGACAGGGTTCACAGATACGCAGTATTTT. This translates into CASRAGTGFTDTQYF.

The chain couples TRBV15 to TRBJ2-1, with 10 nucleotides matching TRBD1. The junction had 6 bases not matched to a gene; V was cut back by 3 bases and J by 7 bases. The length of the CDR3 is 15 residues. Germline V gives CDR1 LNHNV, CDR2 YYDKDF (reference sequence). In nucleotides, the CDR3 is TGTGCCACCAGCAGGGACAGGGGGGCAGTAAATGAGCAGTTCTTC. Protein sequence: CATSRDRGAVNEQFF. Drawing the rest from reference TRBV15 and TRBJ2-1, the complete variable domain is DAMVIQNPRYQVTQFGKPVTLSCSQTLNHNVMYWYQQKSSQAPKLLFHYYDKDFNNEADTPDNFQSRRPNTSFCFLDIRSPGLGDTAMYLCATSRDRGAVNEQFFGPGTRLTVL.

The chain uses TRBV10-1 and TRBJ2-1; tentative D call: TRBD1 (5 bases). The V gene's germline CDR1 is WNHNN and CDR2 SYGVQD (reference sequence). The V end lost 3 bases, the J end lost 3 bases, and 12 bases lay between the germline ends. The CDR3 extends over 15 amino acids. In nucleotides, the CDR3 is TGCGCCAGCAGTGAACCGCAGGGAAACTACAATGAGCAGTTCTTC. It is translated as CASSEPQGNYNEQFF.

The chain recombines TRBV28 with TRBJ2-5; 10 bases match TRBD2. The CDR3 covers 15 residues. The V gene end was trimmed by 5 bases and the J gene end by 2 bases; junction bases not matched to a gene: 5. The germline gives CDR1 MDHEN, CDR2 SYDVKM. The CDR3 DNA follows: TGTGCCAGCAGTGAGCTAGCGGGAGTGCAAGAGACCCAGTACTTC. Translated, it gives CASSELAGVQETQYF.